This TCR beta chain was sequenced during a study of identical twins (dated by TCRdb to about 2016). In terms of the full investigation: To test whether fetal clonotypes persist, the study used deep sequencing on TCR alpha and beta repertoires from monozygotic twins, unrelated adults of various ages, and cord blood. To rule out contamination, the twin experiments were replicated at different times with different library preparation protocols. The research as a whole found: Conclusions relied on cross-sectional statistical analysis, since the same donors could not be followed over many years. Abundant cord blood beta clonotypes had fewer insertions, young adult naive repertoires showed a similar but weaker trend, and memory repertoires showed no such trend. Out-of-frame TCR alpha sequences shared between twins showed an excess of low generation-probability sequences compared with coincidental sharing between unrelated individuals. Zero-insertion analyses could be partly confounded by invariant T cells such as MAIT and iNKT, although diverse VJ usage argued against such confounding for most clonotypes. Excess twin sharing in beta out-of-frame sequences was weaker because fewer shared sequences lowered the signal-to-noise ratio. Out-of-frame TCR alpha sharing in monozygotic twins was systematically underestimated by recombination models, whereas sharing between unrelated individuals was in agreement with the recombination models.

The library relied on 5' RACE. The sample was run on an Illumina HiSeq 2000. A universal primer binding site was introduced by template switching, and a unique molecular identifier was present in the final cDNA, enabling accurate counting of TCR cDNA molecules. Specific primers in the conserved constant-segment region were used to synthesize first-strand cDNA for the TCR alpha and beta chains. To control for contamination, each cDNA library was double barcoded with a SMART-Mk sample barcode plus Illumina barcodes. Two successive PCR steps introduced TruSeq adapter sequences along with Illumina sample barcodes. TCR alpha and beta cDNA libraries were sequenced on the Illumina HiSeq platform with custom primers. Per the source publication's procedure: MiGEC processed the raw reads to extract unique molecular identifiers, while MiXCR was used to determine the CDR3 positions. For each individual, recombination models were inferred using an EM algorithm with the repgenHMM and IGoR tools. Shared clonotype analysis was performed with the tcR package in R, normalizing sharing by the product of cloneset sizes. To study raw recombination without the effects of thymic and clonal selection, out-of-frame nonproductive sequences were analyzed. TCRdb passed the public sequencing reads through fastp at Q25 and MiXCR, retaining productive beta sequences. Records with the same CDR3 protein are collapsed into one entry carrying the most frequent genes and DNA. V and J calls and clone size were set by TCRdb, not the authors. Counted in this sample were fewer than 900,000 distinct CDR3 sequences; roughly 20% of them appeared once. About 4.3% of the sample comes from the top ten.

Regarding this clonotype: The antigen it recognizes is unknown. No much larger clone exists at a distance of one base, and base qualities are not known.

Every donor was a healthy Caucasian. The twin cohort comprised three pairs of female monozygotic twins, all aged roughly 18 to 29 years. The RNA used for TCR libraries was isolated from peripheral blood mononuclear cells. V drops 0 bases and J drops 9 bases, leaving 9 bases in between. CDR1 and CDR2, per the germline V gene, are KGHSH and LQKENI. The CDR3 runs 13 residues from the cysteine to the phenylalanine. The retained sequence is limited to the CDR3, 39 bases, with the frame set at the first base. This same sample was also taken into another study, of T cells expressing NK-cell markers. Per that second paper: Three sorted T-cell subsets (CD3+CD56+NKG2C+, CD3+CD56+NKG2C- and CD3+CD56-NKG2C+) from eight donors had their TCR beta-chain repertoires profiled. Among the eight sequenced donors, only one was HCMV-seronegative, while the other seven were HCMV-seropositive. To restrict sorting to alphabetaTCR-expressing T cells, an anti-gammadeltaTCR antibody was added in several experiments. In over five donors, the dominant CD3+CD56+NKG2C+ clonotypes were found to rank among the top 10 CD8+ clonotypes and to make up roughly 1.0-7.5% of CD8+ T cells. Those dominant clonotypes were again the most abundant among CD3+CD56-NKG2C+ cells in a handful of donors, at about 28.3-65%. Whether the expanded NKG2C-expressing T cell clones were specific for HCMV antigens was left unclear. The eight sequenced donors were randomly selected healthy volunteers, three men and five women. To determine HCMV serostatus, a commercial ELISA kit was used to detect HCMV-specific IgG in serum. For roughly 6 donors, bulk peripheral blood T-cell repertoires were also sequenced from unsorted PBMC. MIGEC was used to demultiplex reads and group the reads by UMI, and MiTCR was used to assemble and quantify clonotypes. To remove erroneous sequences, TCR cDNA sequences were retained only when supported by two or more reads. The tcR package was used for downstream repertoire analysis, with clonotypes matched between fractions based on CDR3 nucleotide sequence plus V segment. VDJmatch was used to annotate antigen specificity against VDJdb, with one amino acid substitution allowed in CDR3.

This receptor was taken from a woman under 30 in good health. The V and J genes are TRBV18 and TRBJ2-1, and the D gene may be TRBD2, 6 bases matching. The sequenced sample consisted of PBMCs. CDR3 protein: CASSPPLGGEQFF. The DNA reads TGTGCCAGCTCACCACCGCTCGGGGGTGAGCAGTTCTTC.